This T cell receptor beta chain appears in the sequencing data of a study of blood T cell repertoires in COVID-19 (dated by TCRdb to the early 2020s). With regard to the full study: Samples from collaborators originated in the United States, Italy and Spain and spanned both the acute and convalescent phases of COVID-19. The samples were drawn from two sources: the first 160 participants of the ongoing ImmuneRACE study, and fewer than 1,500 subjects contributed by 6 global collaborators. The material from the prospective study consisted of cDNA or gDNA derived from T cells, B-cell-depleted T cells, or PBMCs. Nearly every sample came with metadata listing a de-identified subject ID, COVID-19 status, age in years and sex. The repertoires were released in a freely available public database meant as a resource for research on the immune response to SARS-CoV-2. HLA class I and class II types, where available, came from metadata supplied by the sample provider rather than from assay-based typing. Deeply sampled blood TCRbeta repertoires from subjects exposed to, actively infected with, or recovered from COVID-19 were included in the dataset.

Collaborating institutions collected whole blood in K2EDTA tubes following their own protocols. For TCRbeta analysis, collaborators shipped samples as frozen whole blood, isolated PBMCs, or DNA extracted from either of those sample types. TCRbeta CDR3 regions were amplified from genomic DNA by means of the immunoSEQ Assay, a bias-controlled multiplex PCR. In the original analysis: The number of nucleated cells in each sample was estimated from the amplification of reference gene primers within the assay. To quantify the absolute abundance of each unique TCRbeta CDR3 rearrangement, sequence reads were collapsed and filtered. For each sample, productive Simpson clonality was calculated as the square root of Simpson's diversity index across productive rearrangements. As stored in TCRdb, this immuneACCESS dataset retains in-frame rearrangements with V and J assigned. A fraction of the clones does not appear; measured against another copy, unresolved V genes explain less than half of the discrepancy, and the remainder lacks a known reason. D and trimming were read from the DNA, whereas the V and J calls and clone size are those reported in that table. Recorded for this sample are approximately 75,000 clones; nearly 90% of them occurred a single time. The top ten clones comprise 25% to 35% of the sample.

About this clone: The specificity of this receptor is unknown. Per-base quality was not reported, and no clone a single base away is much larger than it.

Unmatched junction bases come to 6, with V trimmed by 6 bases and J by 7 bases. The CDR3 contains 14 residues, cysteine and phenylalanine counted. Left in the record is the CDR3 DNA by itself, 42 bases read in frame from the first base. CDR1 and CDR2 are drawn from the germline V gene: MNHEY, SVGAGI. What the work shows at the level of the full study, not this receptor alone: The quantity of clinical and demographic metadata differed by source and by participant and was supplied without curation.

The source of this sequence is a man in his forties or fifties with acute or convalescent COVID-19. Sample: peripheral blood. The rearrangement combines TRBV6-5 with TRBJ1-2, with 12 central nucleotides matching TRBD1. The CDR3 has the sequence CASRRDRGPVGYTF. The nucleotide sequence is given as TGTGCCAGCAGACGGGACAGGGGGCCGGTTGGCTACACCTTC.